Listed here is a single T cell receptor (beta chain). V gave up 0 bases and J gave up 5 bases; unmatched junction bases: 5. CDR3 length equals 16 residues. Germline V lookup: CDR1 DFQATT, CDR2 SNEGSKA (reference sequence). These data are taken from a study of CD8 T cells in Susac syndrome. RNA amounts of roughly 0.45 to 1 ug underwent reverse transcription with random hexamers. Across 54 Vbeta and 13 Jbeta, TCR beta CDR3 was amplified with immunoSEQ multiplex PCR. TCRdb reprocessed the immunoSEQ multiplex PCR reads with MiXCR, giving one entry per CDR3 protein. The sample records some 180,000 distinct CDR3 sequences, about 95% being singletons. Age- and sex-matched healthy donors served as the control group. CD8+ and CD4+ T cells were negatively isolated; TEMRA cells were FACS-enriched.

The receptor's source is a human donor in good health. The specimen sequenced was CD4+ T cells from PBMCs. V and J are TRBV20-1 and TRBJ2-1; 12 nucleotides match TRBD2. The CDR3 bases are TGCAGTGCTAGAGATACGGGACTAGCGGGTGACAATGAGCAGTTCTTC. It translates to CSARDTGLAGDNEQFF.